This T cell receptor beta chain was observed in a study of beta chain features in type 1 diabetes. Study-level points and caveats: A definitive answer on HLA type influencing TCRB rearrangement was not reached here. The similarity of naive, central memory and Treg TCRB repertoires appeared greater among patients than among healthy donors. In type 1 diabetes patients, VDJ junctions had fewer insertions; deletions at these junctions were more frequent.

As every portion of the isolated RNA was reverse transcribed, the sequencing read expressed TCRB transcripts. Reads from naive, central memory and regulatory T cell samples averaged roughly 3.8 million. TCRdb keeps only in-frame clones here, not all; method: immunoSEQ multiplex PCR. The sample includes 400,000 to 550,000 clones, about an eighth of them seen just once. This clone showed up just a few times. Its cognate antigen is unknown. This CDR3 is 13 amino acids long. CDR1 and CDR2 from the germline V gene are SQVTM and ANQGSEA. V gave up 6 bases and J gave up 2 bases; unmatched junction bases: 6. The chain combines TRBV29-1 with TRBJ1-1, with 7 bases fitting TRBD1. Input material: naive CD4+ T cells from blood. The clonotype comes from a woman between 18 and 29 years old in good health. The CDR3 nucleotides are TGCAGCGTACAGGGGACGGCAAACACTGAAGCTTTCTTT. Its translation: CSVQGTANTEAFF.